The rows below give T cell receptor beta chains drawn from one sample of a study of shared clonotypes between healthy human individuals. Clones were read by immunoSEQ multiplex PCR, and TCRdb kept only the in-frame ones, dropping some. The table has 490,000 or so clones, 76% seen once. Sequenced input: PBMCs. These receptors were obtained from a woman between 40 and 55 years old in good health. Some clones in this sample may be carry-over from other donors' samples. The conserved cysteine and the conserved F or W are not part of the CDR3 here.

CDR3aa: ASSLALGTTNEKLF; j_gene: TRBJ1-4; v_gene: TRBV5-4
CDR3aa: ASSTGTGTDTQY; j_gene: TRBJ2-3; v_gene: TRBV5-1
CDR3aa: ASSFGPTKGASHYEQY; j_gene: TRBJ2-7; v_gene: TRBV28
CDR3aa: ASSIGGGSGTTGELF; j_gene: TRBJ2-2; v_gene: TRBV19
CDR3aa: ASRGLYTDTQY; j_gene: TRBJ2-3; v_gene: TRBV9
CDR3aa: ASSFEGGAYEQY; j_gene: .; v_gene: TRBV27
CDR3aa: ASSGETGPSGANVLT; j_gene: TRBJ2-6; v_gene: TRBV6-4
CDR3aa: ASSFPLRTDLSSYEQY; j_gene: TRBJ2-7; v_gene: TRBV28
CDR3aa: ASSPSSKAETQY; j_gene: TRBJ2-5; v_gene: TRBV4-3
CDR3aa: ASSAGLAGETQY; j_gene: TRBJ2-5; v_gene: TRBV7-2
CDR3aa: ASSFRGGSTDTQY; j_gene: TRBJ2-3; v_gene: TRBV5-1
CDR3aa: ASSMQELSGTSHTDTQY; j_gene: TRBJ2-3; v_gene: TRBV19
CDR3aa: ASSHPSGANVLT; j_gene: TRBJ2-6; v_gene: TRBV14
CDR3aa: ASSRSRTVGETQY; j_gene: TRBJ2-5; v_gene: TRBV14
CDR3aa: ASSFTLTGANYEQY; j_gene: TRBJ2-7; v_gene: TRBV2
CDR3aa: ASSYVATRNTGELF; j_gene: TRBJ2-2; v_gene: TRBV27
CDR3aa: ASSLGRPGELF; j_gene: TRBJ2-2; v_gene: TRBV7-2
CDR3aa: AIRPRGEGDTQY; j_gene: TRBJ2-3; v_gene: TRBV10-3
CDR3aa: ASSTGLAGGLDTQY; j_gene: TRBJ2-3; v_gene: TRBV7-8
CDR3aa: ASSSDSQETQY; j_gene: TRBJ2-5; v_gene: TRBV19
CDR3aa: ASHPGGGPYEQY; j_gene: TRBJ2-7; v_gene: TRBV19
CDR3aa: ASSLATLLADTQY; j_gene: TRBJ2-3; v_gene: TRBV5-1
CDR3aa: AWSVQVSGRQF; j_gene: TRBJ2-1; v_gene: TRBV30